One T cell receptor (beta chain) is described in this entry. Its specificity is not known. This CDR3 region has 16 residues. Germline trimming cut 6 bases from V and 2 bases from J; bases unmatched to any gene: 6. CDR1 is SNHLY, CDR2 FYNNEI, per germline. This sample stems from a study of identical twins. Whole-study results and caveats: The analysis was cross-sectional rather than longitudinal within donors. Whereas memory repertoires showed no such difference, abundant cord blood beta clonotypes carried fewer insertions. Twins shared out-of-frame alpha sequences with excess low generation probability.

TCRdb redid the calling of the 5' RACE reads with MiXCR, one entry per CDR3 protein. The sample consists of more than 200,000 distinct CDR3 sequences, more than 13% of them appearing once. The receptor was derived from a woman under 30 in good health. V is TRBV2 and J is TRBJ2-1, with 11 bases fitting TRBD2. Sequencing was performed on memory (CD45RO+) T cells sorted from blood. CDR3 in amino acids: CASRIRLAGTYNEQFF. The CDR3 DNA reads TGTGCCAGCAGAATCAGACTAGCGGGGACCTACAATGAGCAGTTCTTC.